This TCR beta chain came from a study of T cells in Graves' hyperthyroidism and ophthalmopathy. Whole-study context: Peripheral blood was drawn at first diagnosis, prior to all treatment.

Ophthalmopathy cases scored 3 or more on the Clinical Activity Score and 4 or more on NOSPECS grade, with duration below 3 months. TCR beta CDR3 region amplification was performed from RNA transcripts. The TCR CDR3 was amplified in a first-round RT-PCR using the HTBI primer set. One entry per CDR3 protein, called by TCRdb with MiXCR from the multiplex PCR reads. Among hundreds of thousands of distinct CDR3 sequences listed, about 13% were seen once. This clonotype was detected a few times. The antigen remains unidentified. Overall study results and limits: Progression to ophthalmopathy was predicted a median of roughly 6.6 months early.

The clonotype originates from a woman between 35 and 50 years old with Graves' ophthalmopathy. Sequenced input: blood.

Here the CDR3 reads CSARGLPRSSEFF. The DNA for the CDR3 is TGCAGTGCCAGGGGACTCCCGCGATCTAGCGAGTTCTTC. The chain links TRBV20-1 to TRBJ2-1, with D perhaps being TRBD1 or TRBD2 (6 bases each). Trimming took 6 bases from V and 14 from J, leaving 23 bases between them. Germline V lookup: CDR1 DFQATT, CDR2 SNEGSKA (reference sequence). The CDR3 contains 13 residues.